The count of the clone carrying this T cell receptor (beta chain) is one. Its antigen is not known. This entry is derived from a study of cytomegalovirus exposure and HLA in healthy donors. Between the trimmed V and J ends, which lost 5 bases and 8 bases, there was a span of 16 bases. The CDR3 contains 14 residues. The germline V gene encodes CDR1 SGHNT and CDR2 YENEEA. PCR employed 60 Vbeta and 13 Jbeta primers. Profiling relied on immunoSEQ multiplex PCR, and the TCRdb table lists in-frame clones only, not all of them. The sample lists under 200,000 clones, roughly 73% occurring once. Study-wide points: According to an earlier analysis, most TCR beta V segments yielded productive rearrangements about 90% or about 30% of the time.

Sequencing was done on a sample of PBMCs. The source of this sequence is a male donor in good health and CMV-seronegative. This chain uses TRBV11-3 with TRBJ2-1; D perhaps matches TRBD2 (5 bases). CDR3 sequence (DNA): TGTGCCAGCAGCGACCGAACTAGGCCCGATGAGCAGTTCTTC. This encodes CASSDRTRPDEQFF.